The TCR beta chain described here comes from a study of Graves' ophthalmopathy and Graves' hyperthyroidism. Findings and limits, study-wide: For separating ophthalmopathy from stable hyperthyroidism, a 13-signature model gave roughly 90% sensitivity and around 76% specificity.

The authors amplified TCR beta CDR3 regions, and they did so from RNA transcripts for repertoire sequencing. Following a first-round RT-PCR that used HTBI primers, a second-round multiplex PCR was carried out. TCRdb analysed the multiplex PCR reads with MiXCR anew, one entry per CDR3 protein. The table shows 500,000 to 700,000 distinct CDR3 sequences, with around a fifth occurring only once. PBMCs were isolated from a 10 ml sample of fresh peripheral blood. The CDR3 runs to 16 residues. The V gene lost 6 bases and the J gene lost 4 bases, with 22 bases spanning the gap. The germline CDR1 and CDR2 sequences are MDHEN and SYDVKM. Notes on this clonotype: Its antigen is undetermined.

The sequencing input was peripheral blood. This TCR derives from a woman aged 18-35 years with stable Graves' hyperthyroidism. Some clones in this sample may be carry-over from other donors' samples. This chain joins TRBV28 and TRBJ2-7; D not resolved. DNA for the CDR3: TGTGCCAGCAGGTCTCCTTCTTTAGGGCCGACATACGAGCAGTACTTC. Translated, it gives CASRSPSLGPTYEQYF.